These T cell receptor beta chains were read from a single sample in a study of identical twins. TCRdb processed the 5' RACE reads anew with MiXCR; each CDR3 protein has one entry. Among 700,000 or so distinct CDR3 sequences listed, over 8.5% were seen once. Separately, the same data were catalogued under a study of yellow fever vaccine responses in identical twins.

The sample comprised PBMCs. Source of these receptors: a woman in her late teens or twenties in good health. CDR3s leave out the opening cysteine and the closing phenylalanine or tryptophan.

ASSPFLGQETQY,TRBV7-8
ASQGGGEAF,TRBV27
ASSRAGGMNTQY,TRBV3-1
ASSQDLEGRQPQH,TRBV4-3
ASMGTYYEQY,TRBV2
ANAAHGLAGGPPY,TRBV10-3
ASTERESGYDEQETQY,TRBV5-1
ASSLNGRPQETQY,TRBV28
ASSQGDGRARIGELF,TRBV4-1
ASSQRLAGAGEQF,TRBV3-1
SSRDVFTDTQY,TRBV20-1
SAGNSGRQY,TRBV20-1
ASLPRGLTNQPQH,TRBV28
SARDWGGPDPSSYNEQF,TRBV20-1
ASSFRSPGDTQY,TRBV7-2
ASSRGETTYNEQF,TRBV4-1
ATSRTLAGGVADTQY,TRBV15
ASSLGPLGDTQY,TRBV12-3/TRBV12-4
ASSLRTGGDEQY,TRBV7-9
ASSEQNYEQY,TRBV2
TSSLAESQGVPGNTIY,TRBV6-7
ATSRDVTSGGVGQY,TRBV15
ASSLESPRGRDEQY,TRBV5-5
ATSDFTEETQY,TRBV24-1
ASSASSQSYEQY,TRBV12-3/TRBV12-4
ASTEGAGVQY,TRBV25-1
ASSYLPRTGVGETQY,TRBV5-1
ASSPDAQETQY,TRBV5-4
ASSRNPGLQETQY,TRBV14
ASSKGGSGTQY,TRBV19
ASSLGINRDPYEQY,TRBV11-2
ASITLGQGRETQY,TRBV2
ASSVAPAGLGEQF,TRBV9
ASSHRTENYGYT,TRBV6-5
ASSSGQGGYEQY,TRBV7-9
ASSSTDNNPNEQF,TRBV7-2
ASSLLDGLGEKLF,TRBV12-3/TRBV12-4
ASSLESSGNTIY,TRBV11-2
ASSPLDSNSPLH,TRBV18
ASSPGGSSQPQH,TRBV5-1
ASPRTVNTGELF,TRBV21-1
SAKQGGTEAF,TRBV20-1
ASSSRDRDHEQY,TRBV5-1
ASSYGAGASYEQY,TRBV6-2/TRBV6-3
ATSDRPFAGGTDTQY,TRBV24-1
ASSRDRGNEQY,TRBV28
SATDRNYEQY,TRBV20-1
ASTVGPGGNYEQY,TRBV6-1
ASSLAFGSGPTREQF,TRBV7-2
ASSLGSGGGYNEQF,TRBV7-9
ASSKVWGPKGLDTEAF,TRBV21-1
ASSSGMVGASYEQF,TRBV5-6
ASSSGNQPQH,TRBV28
ASSPRDNSGTDTQY,TRBV5-5
ASSFYKGKANTGELF,TRBV7-9
ATSDPDRYQETQY,TRBV24-1
ATSTNVQIGWYNEQF,TRBV15
ASTPTARGIGETQY,TRBV6-1
ASSQKQGLRNEQF,TRBV3-1
SAKQPAVGEQF,TRBV20-1